This T cell receptor beta chain was captured in a study of blood T cell repertoires in COVID-19 (dated by TCRdb to the early 2020s). For the wider study: Samples from collaborators originated in the United States, Italy and Spain and spanned both the acute and convalescent phases of COVID-19. The material from the prospective study consisted of cDNA or gDNA derived from T cells, B-cell-depleted T cells, or PBMCs. Subjects who had been exposed to COVID-19, were actively infected with it, or had recovered from it provided the deeply sampled blood TCRbeta repertoires that made up the dataset. The repertoires were released in a freely available public database meant as a resource for research on the immune response to SARS-CoV-2. Samples came from the ongoing ImmuneRACE study (first 160 participants) plus 1,254 subjects from 6 global collaborators. A de-identified subject ID, COVID-19 status, age in years and sex were almost always included in the sample metadata. Where HLA class I and class II types were available, the types were taken from metadata supplied by the sample provider, not from assay-based typing. The investigation overall reported the following: The quantity of clinical and demographic metadata differed by source and by participant and was supplied without curation.

Note on this clone: Its antigen specificity is not known. No quality values exist for individual bases; no much larger clone is one base distant.

The CDR3 spans 14 residues, from the cysteine through the phenylalanine. Only the CDR3 portion is preserved as DNA: 42 bases, with reading frame beginning at the first base. Whole blood was collected in K2EDTA tubes by collaborating institutions according to the institutions' own protocols. For TCRbeta analysis, collaborator samples were shipped as frozen whole blood, as isolated PBMCs, or as DNA extracted from either sample type. TCRbeta CDR3 regions were amplified from genomic DNA by means of the immunoSEQ Assay, a bias-controlled multiplex PCR. The authors processed their data as follows. The number of nucleated cells in each sample was estimated by amplification of reference gene primers within the assay. To quantify the absolute abundance of each unique TCRbeta CDR3 rearrangement, sequence reads were collapsed and filtered. For each sample, productive Simpson clonality was calculated as the square root of Simpson's diversity index over productive rearrangements. Held by TCRdb, this immuneACCESS table contains in-frame sequences only and omits some clones. Under half of the omission traces to an unresolved V gene where checked; the cause of the rest is unknown. The DNA was the basis for D and trimming; V, J and clone size are from that table. The table for this sample lists 110,000 or so clones; more than 80% of them were counted only once. Roughly 4.4% of the sample is taken by the ten largest.

This receptor was taken from a woman between 45 and 60 years old with acute or convalescent COVID-19. Sequenced material: peripheral blood. The chain employs TRBV21-1 and TRBJ1-1. TRBV21-1 is assigned pseudogene status. The DNA is TGTGCCAGCAGCAAACTATCTGAGATATCTGAAGCTTTCTTT. This yields the protein CASSKLSEISEAFF.